This T cell receptor (beta chain) derives from a study of blood T cell repertoires in COVID-19. V lost 6 bases and J 0 bases, leaving 9 bases between the germline ends. The germline V gene encodes CDR1 SNHLY and CDR2 FYNNEI. This CDR3 contains 14 residues. How the authors handled the data: Reference gene primer amplification gave nucleated cell count estimates. Here immunoSEQ multiplex PCR was the method, and the copy in TCRdb shows in-frame clones only, minus some. The DNA gave D and trimming, while V, J and clone size come from that table. The sample has tens of thousands of clones; roughly 80% are singletons.

The V and J genes are TRBV2 and TRBJ2-1, with D possibly TRBD1 on 7 matching bases. Sequenced material: peripheral blood. This TCR was sampled from a human donor with acute or convalescent COVID-19. The donor label of this sample is uncertain. This CDR3 is CASRRDSSYNEQFF. The CDR3 DNA is TGTGCCAGCAGGCGGGACAGCTCCTACAATGAGCAGTTCTTC.